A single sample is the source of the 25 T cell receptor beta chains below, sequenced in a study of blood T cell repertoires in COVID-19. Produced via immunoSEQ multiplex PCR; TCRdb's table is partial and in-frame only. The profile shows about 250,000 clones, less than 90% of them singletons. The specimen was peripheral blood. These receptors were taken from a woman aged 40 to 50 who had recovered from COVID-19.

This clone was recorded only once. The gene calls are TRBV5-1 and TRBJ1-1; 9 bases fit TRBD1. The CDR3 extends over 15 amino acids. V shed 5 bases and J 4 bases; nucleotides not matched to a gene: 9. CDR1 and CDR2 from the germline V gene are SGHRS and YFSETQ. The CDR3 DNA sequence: TGCGCCAGCAGTTTTTCGACAGGGGGGGCCACTGAAGCTTTCTTT. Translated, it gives CASSFSTGGATEAFF.

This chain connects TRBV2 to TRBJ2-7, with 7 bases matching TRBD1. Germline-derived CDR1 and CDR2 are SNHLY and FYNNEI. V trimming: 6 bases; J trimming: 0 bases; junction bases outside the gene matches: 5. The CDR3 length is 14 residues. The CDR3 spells CASRGTANSYEQYF. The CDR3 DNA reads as TGTGCCAGCAGAGGGACAGCAAACTCCTACGAGCAGTACTTC.

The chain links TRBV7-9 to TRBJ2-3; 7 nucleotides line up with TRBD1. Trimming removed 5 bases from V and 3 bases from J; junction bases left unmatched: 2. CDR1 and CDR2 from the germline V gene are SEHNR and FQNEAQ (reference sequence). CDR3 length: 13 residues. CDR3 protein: CASSIQGTDTQYF. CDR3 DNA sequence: TGTGCCAGCAGCATACAGGGGACAGATACGCAGTATTTT.

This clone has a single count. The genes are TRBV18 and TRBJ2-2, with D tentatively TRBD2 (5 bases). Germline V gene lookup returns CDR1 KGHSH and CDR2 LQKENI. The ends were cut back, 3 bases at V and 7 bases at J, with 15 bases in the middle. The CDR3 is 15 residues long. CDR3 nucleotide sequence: TGTGCCAGCTCACCGAGGGATGCTTCCGACGGGGAGCTGTTTTTT. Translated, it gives CASSPRDASDGELFF.

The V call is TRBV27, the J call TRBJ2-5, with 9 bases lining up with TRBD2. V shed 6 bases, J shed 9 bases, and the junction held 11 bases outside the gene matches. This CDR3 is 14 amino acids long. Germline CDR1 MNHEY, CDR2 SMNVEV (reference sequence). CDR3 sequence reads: CASRLGLAQGAQYF. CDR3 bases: TGTGCCAGCAGACTGGGACTAGCCCAAGGGGCCCAGTACTTC.

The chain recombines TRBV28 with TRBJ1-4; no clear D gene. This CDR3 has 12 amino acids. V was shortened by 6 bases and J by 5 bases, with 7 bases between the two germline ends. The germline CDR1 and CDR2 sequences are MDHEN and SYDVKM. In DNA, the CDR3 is TGTGCCAGCAGCCAGCGCAATGAAAAACTGTTTTTT. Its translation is CASSQRNEKLFF.

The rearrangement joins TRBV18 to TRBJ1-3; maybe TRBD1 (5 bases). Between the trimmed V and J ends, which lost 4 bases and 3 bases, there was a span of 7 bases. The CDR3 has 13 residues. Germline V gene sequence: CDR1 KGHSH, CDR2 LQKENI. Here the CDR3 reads CASSQGNGNTIYF. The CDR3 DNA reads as TGTGCCAGCTCACAGGGGAATGGAAACACCATATATTTT. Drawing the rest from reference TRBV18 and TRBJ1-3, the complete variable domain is NAGVMQNPRHLVRRRGQEARLRCSPMKGHSHVYWYRQLPEEGLKFMVYLQKENIIDESGMPKERFSAEFPKEGPSILRIQQVVRGDSAAYFCASSQGNGNTIYFGEGSWLTVV.

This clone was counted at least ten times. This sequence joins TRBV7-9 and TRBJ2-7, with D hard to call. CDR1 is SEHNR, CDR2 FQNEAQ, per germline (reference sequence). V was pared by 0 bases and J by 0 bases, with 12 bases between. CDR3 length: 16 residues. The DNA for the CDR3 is TGTGCCAGCAGCTTAGCAAACAACCCAGGCTCCTACGAGCAGTACTTC. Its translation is CASSLANNPGSYEQYF. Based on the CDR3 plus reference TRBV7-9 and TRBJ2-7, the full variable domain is DTGVSQNPRHKITKRGQNVTFRCDPISEHNRLYWYRQTLGQGPEFLTYFQNEAQLEKSRLLSDRFSAERPKGSFSTLEIQRTEQGDSAMYLCASSLANNPGSYEQYFGPGTRLTVT.

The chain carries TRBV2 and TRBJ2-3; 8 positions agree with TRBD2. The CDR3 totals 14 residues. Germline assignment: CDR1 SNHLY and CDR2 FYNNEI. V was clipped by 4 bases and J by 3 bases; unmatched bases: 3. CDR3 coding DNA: TGTGCCAGCAGTGTTCGGGGGGGGACAGATACGCAGTATTTT. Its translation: CASSVRGGTDTQYF.

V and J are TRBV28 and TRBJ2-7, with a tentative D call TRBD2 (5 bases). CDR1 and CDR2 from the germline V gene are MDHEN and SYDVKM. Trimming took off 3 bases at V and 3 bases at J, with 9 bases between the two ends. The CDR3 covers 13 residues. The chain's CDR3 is CASSFGVIYEQYF. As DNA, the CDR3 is TGTGCCAGCAGTTTCGGGGTTATCTACGAGCAGTACTTC.

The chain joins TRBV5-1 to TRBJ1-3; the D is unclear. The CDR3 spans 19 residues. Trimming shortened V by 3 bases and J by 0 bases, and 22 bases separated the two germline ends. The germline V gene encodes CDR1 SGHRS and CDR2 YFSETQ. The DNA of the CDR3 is TGCGCCAGCAGCTCCAACCCGGGAGCTCCGGAACCCTCTGGAAACACCATATATTTT. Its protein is CASSSNPGAPEPSGNTIYF.

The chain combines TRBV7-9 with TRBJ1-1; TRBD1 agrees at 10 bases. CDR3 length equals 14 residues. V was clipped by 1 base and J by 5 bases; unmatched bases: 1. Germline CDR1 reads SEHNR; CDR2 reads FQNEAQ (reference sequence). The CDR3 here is CASSLGQGATEAFF. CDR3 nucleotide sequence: TGTGCCAGCAGCTTAGGACAGGGGGCGACTGAAGCTTTCTTT.

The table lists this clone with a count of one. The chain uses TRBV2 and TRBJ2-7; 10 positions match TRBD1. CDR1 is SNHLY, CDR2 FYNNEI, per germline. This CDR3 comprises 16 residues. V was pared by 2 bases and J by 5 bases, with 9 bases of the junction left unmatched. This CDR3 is CASSEQGQGNGNEQYF. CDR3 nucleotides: TGTGCCAGCAGTGAACAGGGACAGGGGAATGGGAACGAGCAGTACTTC.

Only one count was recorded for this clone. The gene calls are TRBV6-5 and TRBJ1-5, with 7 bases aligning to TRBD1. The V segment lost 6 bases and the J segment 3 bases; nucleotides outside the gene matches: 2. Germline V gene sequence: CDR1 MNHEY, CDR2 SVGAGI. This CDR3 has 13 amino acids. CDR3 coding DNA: TGTGCCAGCAGGGGACAGCTCAATCAGCCCCAGCATTTT. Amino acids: CASRGQLNQPQHF.

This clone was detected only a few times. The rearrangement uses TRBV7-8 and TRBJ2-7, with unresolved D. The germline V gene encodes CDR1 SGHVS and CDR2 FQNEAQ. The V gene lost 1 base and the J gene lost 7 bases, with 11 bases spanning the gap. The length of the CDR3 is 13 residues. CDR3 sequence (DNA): TGTGCCAGCAGCTTAGGTCGTATGCGAGAGCAGTACTTC. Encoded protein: CASSLGRMREQYF.

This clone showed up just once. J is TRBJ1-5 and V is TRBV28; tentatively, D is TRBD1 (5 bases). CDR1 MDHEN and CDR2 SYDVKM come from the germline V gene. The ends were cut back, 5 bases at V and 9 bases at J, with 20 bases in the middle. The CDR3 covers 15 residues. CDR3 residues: CASSLGGGVWVPQHF. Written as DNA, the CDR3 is TGTGCCAGCAGTCTCGGTGGGGGGGTGTGGGTGCCCCAGCATTTT.

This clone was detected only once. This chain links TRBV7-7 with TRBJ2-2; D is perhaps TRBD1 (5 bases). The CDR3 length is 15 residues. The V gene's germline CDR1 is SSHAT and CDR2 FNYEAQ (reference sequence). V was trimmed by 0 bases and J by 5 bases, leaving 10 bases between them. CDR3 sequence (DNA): TGTGCCAGCAGCTTAGCGGGGCCCCCAACCGGGGAGCTGTTTTTT. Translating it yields CASSLAGPPTGELFF. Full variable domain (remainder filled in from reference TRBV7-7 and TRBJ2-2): GAGVSQSPRYKVTKRGQDVTLRCDPISSHATLYWYQQALGQGPEFLTYFNYEAQPDKSGLPSDRFSAERPEGSISTLTIQRTEQRDSAMYRCASSLAGPPTGELFFGEGSRLTVL.

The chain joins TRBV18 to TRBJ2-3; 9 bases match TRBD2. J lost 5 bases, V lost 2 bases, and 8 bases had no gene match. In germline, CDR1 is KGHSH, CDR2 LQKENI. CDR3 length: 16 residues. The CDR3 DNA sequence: TGTGCCAGCTCACCAAGTGGCGGGGGGGCCGTAGATACGCAGTATTTT. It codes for CASSPSGGGAVDTQYF.

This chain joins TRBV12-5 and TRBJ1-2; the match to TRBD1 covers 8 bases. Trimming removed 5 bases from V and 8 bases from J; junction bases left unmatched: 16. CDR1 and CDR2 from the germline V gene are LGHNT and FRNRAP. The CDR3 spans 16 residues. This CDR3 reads CASGLNAGGPSRGYTF. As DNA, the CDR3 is TGTGCTAGTGGTCTGAACGCAGGGGGCCCATCGCGCGGCTACACCTTC.

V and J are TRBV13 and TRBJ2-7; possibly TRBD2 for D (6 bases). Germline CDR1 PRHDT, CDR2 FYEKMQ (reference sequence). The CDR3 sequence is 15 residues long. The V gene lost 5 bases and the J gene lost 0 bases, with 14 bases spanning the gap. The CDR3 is CASSPRREYSYEQYF. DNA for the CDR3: TGTGCCAGCAGCCCGAGGCGGGAATACTCCTACGAGCAGTACTTC.

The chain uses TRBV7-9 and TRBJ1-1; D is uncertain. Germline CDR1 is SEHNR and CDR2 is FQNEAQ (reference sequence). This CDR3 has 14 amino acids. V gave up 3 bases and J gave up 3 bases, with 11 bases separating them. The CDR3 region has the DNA TGTGCCAGCAGCTTTCGGGAGCAAGACACTGAAGCTTTCTTT. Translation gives CASSFREQDTEAFF.

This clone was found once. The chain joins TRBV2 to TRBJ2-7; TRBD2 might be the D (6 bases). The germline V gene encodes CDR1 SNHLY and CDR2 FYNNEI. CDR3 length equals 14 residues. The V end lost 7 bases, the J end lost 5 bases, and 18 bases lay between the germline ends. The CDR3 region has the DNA TGTGCCAGCATCGGTGATTCGCCGGGGGACGAGCAGTACTTC. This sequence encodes CASIGDSPGDEQYF.

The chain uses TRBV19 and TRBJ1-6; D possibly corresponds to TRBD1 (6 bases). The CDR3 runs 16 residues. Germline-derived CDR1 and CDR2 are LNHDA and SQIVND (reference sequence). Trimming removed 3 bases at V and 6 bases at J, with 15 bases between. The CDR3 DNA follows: TGTGCCAGTAGTATCGAGATCGGCAGGGGTAATTCACCCCTCCACTTT. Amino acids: CASSIEIGRGNSPLHF.

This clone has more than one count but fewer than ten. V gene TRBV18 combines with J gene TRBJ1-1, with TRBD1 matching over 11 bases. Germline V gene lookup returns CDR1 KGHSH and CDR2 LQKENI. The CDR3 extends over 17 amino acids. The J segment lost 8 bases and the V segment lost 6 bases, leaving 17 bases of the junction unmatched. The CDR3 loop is CASSPTGTGGFTSEAFF. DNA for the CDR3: TGTGCCAGCTCCCCTACCGGGACAGGGGGGTTTACATCCGAAGCTTTCTTT.

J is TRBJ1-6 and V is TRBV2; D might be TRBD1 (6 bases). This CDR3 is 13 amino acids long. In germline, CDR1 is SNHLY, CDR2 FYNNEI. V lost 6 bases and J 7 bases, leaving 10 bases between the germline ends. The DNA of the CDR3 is TGTGCCAGCAGCGGACAGTTCAATTCACCCCTCCACTTT. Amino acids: CASSGQFNSPLHF.